The rows below give T cell receptor beta chains drawn from one sample of a study of early T cells in non-severe SARS-CoV-2 infection. TCRdb re-called the 5' RACE reads through MiXCR, storing one row per CDR3 protein. The top ten clones hold over 2.5% of a sample with some 30,000 distinct CDR3 sequences, roughly 5.1% of them seen once. The sample was whole blood. These receptors were taken from an adult who was a healthcare worker with PCR-confirmed SARS-CoV-2 infection or an uninfected control (not recorded which). CDR3s include the opening cysteine and the closing phenylalanine or tryptophan. Each record gives: J gene, clone size, V gene, D gene, CDR3 DNA, CDR3 protein. A D gene is named only where the DNA matches it firmly. Size tells how often a clone was seen (once, few, many) or the class of an expanded clone, and some rows leave it out.

J gene: TRBJ1-1; clone size: few; V gene: TRBV7-2; D gene: .; CDR3 DNA: TGTGCCAGCAGGCAGGGACTCCAGAACACTGAAGCTTTCTTT; CDR3 protein: CASRQGLQNTEAFF
J gene: TRBJ2-3; clone size: few; V gene: TRBV18; D gene: .; CDR3 DNA: TGTGCCAGCTCACCACAGCTAGCCGGAGATACGCAGTATTTT; CDR3 protein: CASSPQLAGDTQYF
J gene: TRBJ1-6; clone size: .; V gene: TRBV6-4; D gene: .; CDR3 DNA: TGTGCCAGCAGTGACTCGGGTTCACCCCTCCACTTT; CDR3 protein: CASSDSGSPLHF
J gene: TRBJ2-7; clone size: many; V gene: TRBV7-6; D gene: .; CDR3 DNA: TGTGCCAGCAGCTCCCGAGGGCAGGGTAGTGACGAGCAGTACTTC; CDR3 protein: CASSSRGQGSDEQYF
J gene: TRBJ2-3; clone size: .; V gene: TRBV10-3; D gene: .; CDR3 DNA: TGTGCCATCGGGCCCGAGGATACGCAGTATTTT; CDR3 protein: CAIGPEDTQYF
J gene: TRBJ2-7; clone size: many; V gene: TRBV3-1; D gene: .; CDR3 DNA: TGTGCCAGCAGCCAACTCTCCTACGAGCAGTACTTC; CDR3 protein: CASSQLSYEQYF
J gene: TRBJ2-2; clone size: .; V gene: TRBV11-2; D gene: TRBD2; CDR3 DNA: TGTGCCAGCAGCTTACGACAGGAGACTAGCGGGAGGGCCCCCGGGGAGCTGTTTTTT; CDR3 protein: CASSLRQETSGRAPGELFF
J gene: TRBJ2-1; clone size: .; V gene: TRBV7-2; D gene: TRBD1; CDR3 DNA: TGTGCCAGCAGCTTGGACAGGGGACTCTACAATGAGCAGTTCTTC; CDR3 protein: CASSLDRGLYNEQFF
J gene: TRBJ1-2; clone size: .; V gene: TRBV11-2; D gene: .; CDR3 DNA: TGTGCCAGCAGCTTAACGGATAACTATGGCTACACCTTC; CDR3 protein: CASSLTDNYGYTF
J gene: TRBJ2-7; clone size: medium-sized; V gene: TRBV7-9; D gene: TRBD1; CDR3 DNA: TGTGCCACCGGACAGGGGTCCTACGAGCAGTACTTC; CDR3 protein: CATGQGSYEQYF
J gene: TRBJ2-2; clone size: many; V gene: TRBV29-1; D gene: .; CDR3 DNA: TGCAGCGTGGCGGCAGGGGCGTCGGGACCCGGGGAGCTGTTTTTT; CDR3 protein: CSVAAGASGPGELFF
J gene: TRBJ2-3; clone size: many; V gene: TRBV18; D gene: .; CDR3 DNA: TGTGCCAGCTCACCAATAACAGATACGCAGTATTTT; CDR3 protein: CASSPITDTQYF
J gene: TRBJ2-4; clone size: many; V gene: TRBV6-5; D gene: TRBD1; CDR3 DNA: TGTGCCAGCAGTACTGGGACAGGGGGAATCTACATTCAGTACTTC; CDR3 protein: CASSTGTGGIYIQYF
J gene: TRBJ2-1; clone size: many; V gene: TRBV19; D gene: .; CDR3 DNA: TGTGCCAGTCGACTGGCTAATGAGCAGTTCTTC; CDR3 protein: CASRLANEQFF
J gene: TRBJ2-2; clone size: few; V gene: TRBV9; D gene: .; CDR3 DNA: TGTGCCAGCAGCGGGACGGGGACCGGGGAGCTGTTTTTT; CDR3 protein: CASSGTGTGELFF
J gene: TRBJ2-5; clone size: many; V gene: TRBV4-1; D gene: .; CDR3 DNA: TGCGCCAGCAGCCAAGGCTTCCAAGAGACCCAGTACTTC; CDR3 protein: CASSQGFQETQYF
J gene: TRBJ1-5; clone size: many; V gene: TRBV19; D gene: TRBD1; CDR3 DNA: TGTGCCAGTAGGTATAGGGGGCTTGGGCAGCCCCAGCATTTT; CDR3 protein: CASRYRGLGQPQHF
J gene: TRBJ1-2; clone size: few; V gene: TRBV9; D gene: .; CDR3 DNA: TGTGCCAGCAGCGTAGGGGAGGGAATGGGCTACACCTTC; CDR3 protein: CASSVGEGMGYTF
J gene: TRBJ1-6; clone size: few; V gene: TRBV7-3; D gene: .; CDR3 DNA: TGTGTCAGCAGCTTAGTGGCTAATAATTCACCCCTCCACTTT; CDR3 protein: CVSSLVANNSPLHF
J gene: TRBJ1-5; clone size: many; V gene: TRBV3-1; D gene: .; CDR3 DNA: TGTGCCAGCAGCAGAGGGGGTCAGCCCCAGCATTTT; CDR3 protein: CASSRGGQPQHF
J gene: TRBJ2-5; clone size: many; V gene: TRBV9; D gene: .; CDR3 DNA: TGTGCCAGCAGCGAAACAGGCTCCGGATTACAAGAGACCCAGTACTTC; CDR3 protein: CASSETGSGLQETQYF
J gene: TRBJ2-1; clone size: many; V gene: TRBV3-1; D gene: .; CDR3 DNA: TGTGCCAGCAGCCAAGATTTCCAGGCCAATGAGCAGTTCTTC; CDR3 protein: CASSQDFQANEQFF